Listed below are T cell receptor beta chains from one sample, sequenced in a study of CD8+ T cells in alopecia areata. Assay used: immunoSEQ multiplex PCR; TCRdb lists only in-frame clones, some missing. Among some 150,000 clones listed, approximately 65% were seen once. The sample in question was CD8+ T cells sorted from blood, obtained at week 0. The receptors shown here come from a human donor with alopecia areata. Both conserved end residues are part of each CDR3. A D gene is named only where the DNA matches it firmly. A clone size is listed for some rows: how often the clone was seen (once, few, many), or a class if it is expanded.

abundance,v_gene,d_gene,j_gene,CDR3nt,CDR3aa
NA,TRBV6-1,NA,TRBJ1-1,TGTGCCAGCAGTGAACAGGGGACTCTTCCTGAAGCTTTCTTT,CASSEQGTLPEAFF
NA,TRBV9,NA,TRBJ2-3,TGTGCCAGCAGCGGAAACAGGGACCGACCCACAGATACGCAGTATTTT,CASSGNRDRPTDTQYF
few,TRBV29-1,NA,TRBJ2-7,TGCAGCGTAGGTTTCGCGAGCTCCTACGAGCAGTACTTC,CSVGFASSYEQYF
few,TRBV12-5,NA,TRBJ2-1,TGTGCTAGTGGTTTGGCGGGGGTCGGGTACAATGAGCAGTTCTTC,CASGLAGVGYNEQFF
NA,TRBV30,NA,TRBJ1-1,TGTGCCTGGAGTCCGGGGGCTACTGAAGCTTTCTTT,CAWSPGATEAFF
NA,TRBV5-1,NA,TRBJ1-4,TGCGCCAGCAGCCCCGAGTGGGGGCAGGAAAAACTGTTTTTT,CASSPEWGQEKLFF
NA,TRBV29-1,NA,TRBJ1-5,TGCAGCGTCGACGGGGATGGGCAGCCCCAGCATTTT,CSVDGDGQPQHF
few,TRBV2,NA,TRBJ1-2,TGTGCCAGCAGCGGGGAGGGCGGCTATGGCTACACCTTC,CASSGEGGYGYTF
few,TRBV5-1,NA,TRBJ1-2,TGCGCCAGCAGCTTGGGATCGCCAGGGGACCTCTATGGCTACACCTTC,CASSLGSPGDLYGYTF
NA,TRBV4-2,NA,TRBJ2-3,TGTGCCAGCAGCAACGAAGGGAATACGCAGTATTTT,CASSNEGNTQYF
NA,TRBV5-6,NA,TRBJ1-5,TGTGCCAGCAGCTTGGGAGGTACACTAAATCAGCCCCAGCATTTT,CASSLGGTLNQPQHF
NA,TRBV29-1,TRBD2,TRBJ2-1,TGCAGCGTTGTTGGGCTAGCGGGGGGCCTCTCCTACAATGAGCAGTTCTTC,CSVVGLAGGLSYNEQFF
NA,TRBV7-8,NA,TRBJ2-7,TGTGCCAGCAGCACCTGGGACTACGAGCAGTACTTC,CASSTWDYEQYF
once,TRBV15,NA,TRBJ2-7,TGTGCCACCAGCAGAGACGGGACAAACCTCCGCTACGAGCAGTACTTC,CATSRDGTNLRYEQYF
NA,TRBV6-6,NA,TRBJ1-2,TGTGCCAGCAGTTACGACGGATCCTATGGCTACACCTTC,CASSYDGSYGYTF
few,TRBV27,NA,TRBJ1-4,TGTGCCAGCAGTCCCGGAGGACGAAAACTGTTTTTT,CASSPGGRKLFF
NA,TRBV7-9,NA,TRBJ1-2,TGTGCCAGCAGCCAAACGGGACGGATTAACTATGGCTACACCTTC,CASSQTGRINYGYTF
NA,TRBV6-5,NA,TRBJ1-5,TGTGCCAGCAGACCAGGTTACGAAAGCAATCAGCCCCAGCATTTT,CASRPGYESNQPQHF
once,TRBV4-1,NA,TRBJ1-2,TGCGCCAGCAGCTCATCCCCTAGGGCTAACTATGGCTACACCTTC,CASSSSPRANYGYTF
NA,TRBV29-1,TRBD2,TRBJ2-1,TGCAGCGTTGAAATGCGGGGGGGCACGGACAATGAGCAGTTCTTC,CSVEMRGGTDNEQFF
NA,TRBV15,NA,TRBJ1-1,TGTGCCACCAGCGTGGGGCGAACTGCGACTGAAGCTTTTTTT,CATSVGRTATEAFF
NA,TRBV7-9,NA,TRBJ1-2,TGTGCCAGCAGCTTACCAGGGATGAACTATGGCTACACCTTC,CASSLPGMNYGYTF
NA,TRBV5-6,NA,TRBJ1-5,TGTGCCAGCAGCGAACGGGGGAGTGGCAATCAGCCCCAGCATTTT,CASSERGSGNQPQHF
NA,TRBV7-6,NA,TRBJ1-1,TGTGCCAGCAGCCGCTGGGTAAAGAACACTGAAGCTTTCTTT,CASSRWVKNTEAFF
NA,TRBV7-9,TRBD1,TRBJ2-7,TGTGCCAGCAACCTCGGGACAGCCCCCTACGAGCAGTACTTC,CASNLGTAPYEQYF
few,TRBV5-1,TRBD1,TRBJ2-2,TGCGCCAGCAGCTTCGGCAGGGGGATCGGGGAGCTGTTTTTT,CASSFGRGIGELFF
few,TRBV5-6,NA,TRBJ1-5,TGTGCCAGCAACGAAGGGGGAATAAGCAATCAGCCCCAGCATTTT,CASNEGGISNQPQHF
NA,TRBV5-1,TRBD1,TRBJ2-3,TGCGCCAGGGGACAGGGGGAGAACACAGATACGCAGTATTTT,CARGQGENTDTQYF
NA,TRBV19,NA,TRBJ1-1,TGTGCCAGTAGTATTCTCGCGAACACTGAAGCTTTCTTT,CASSILANTEAFF
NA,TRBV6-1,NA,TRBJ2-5,TGTGCCAGCTCGGACTTGGGTAGCCGAGAGACCCAGTACTTC,CASSDLGSRETQYF
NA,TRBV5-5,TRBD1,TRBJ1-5,TGTGCCAGCAGCGAAACAGGGGTACACAATCAGCCCCAGCATTTT,CASSETGVHNQPQHF
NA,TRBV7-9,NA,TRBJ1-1,TGTGCCAGCAGCTTGTCCGAGATGAACACTGAAGCTTTCTTT,CASSLSEMNTEAFF
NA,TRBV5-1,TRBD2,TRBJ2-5,TGCGCCAGCAGCCCAGGACTAGCGGAGAACCAAGAGACCCAGTACTTC,CASSPGLAENQETQYF
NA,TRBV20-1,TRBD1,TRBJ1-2,TGCAGTGCGAGACAGGGGGACTACACCTTC,CSARQGDYTF
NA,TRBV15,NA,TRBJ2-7,TGTGCCACCAGCTCCTCCGGAGCAAACGAGCAGTACTTC,CATSSSGANEQYF
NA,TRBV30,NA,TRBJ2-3,TGTGCCAGGGGTATCACAGATACGCAGTATTTT,CARGITDTQYF
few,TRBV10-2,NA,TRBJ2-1,TGCGCCAGCAGTGAGTTTTCGGGGAATGAGCAGTTCTTC,CASSEFSGNEQFF
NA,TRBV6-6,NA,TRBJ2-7,TGTGCCAGCAGTTACTCGCTAGGGGCCTACGAGCAGTACTTC,CASSYSLGAYEQYF
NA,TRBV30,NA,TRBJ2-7,TGTGCCTGGAATCAGGGTTTGTCCGAGCAGTACTTC,CAWNQGLSEQYF
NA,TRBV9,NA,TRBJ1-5,TGTGCCAGCAGCGTAGGGGGTGGTCAGCCCCAGCATTTT,CASSVGGGQPQHF
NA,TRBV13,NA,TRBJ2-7,TGTGCCAGCACCCGGGGACTCTCCTACGAGCAGTACTTC,CASTRGLSYEQYF
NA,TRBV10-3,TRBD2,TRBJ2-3,TGTGCCATCAGTGAGGGACTAGCGGAGACCGACGCATTT,CAISEGLAETDAF
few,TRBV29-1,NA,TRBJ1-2,TGCAGCGTTGAAGAACAGGCCCTAGAGGGCTACACCTTC,CSVEEQALEGYTF
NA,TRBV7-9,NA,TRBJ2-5,TGTGCCAGCAGCCCAGGGTTAGAGACCCAGTACTTC,CASSPGLETQYF
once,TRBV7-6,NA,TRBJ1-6,TGTGCCAGCAGCTTGGGGGGGGTTAATTCACCCCTCCACTTT,CASSLGGVNSPLHF
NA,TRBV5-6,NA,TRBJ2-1,TGTGCCAGCAGCTTGTCGGCCCTTGGGGAGCAGTTCTTC,CASSLSALGEQFF
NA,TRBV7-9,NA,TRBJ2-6,TGTGCCAGCAGCTCCGGTGCTGGGGCCAACGTCCTGACTTTC,CASSSGAGANVLTF
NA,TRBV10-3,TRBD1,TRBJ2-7,TGTGCCATCCCATCGGACAGGGTAAACGAGCAGTACTTC,CAIPSDRVNEQYF
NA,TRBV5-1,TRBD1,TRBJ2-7,TGCGCCAGCAGCTTCCGGGACAGGGATGACGAGCAGTACTTC,CASSFRDRDDEQYF
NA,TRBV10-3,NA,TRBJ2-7,TGTGCCATCAGCCCCAAGACCTTGGGAGTGCGATCCTACGAGCAGTACTTC,CAISPKTLGVRSYEQYF
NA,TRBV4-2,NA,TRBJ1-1,TGTGCCAGCAGCCTACCGGACCCGAGCACTGAAGCTTTCTTT,CASSLPDPSTEAFF
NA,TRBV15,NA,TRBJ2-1,TGTGCCACCAGCGGAGGCGACCATGAGCAGTTCTTC,CATSGGDHEQFF